The clone carrying this TCR beta chain was counted a single time. Treatment of the sample: randomized to nivolumab then ipilimumab (arm A) or the reverse (arm B). Sorted cells were live CD3+CD8+, lacking CD19 and CD56, from PBMCs. This specimen belongs to a study of sequential checkpoint blockade in melanoma. Whole-study context: First-line arms were nivolumab then ipilimumab, or the reverse, randomized 1:1.

Only in-frame clones appear in the TCRdb table, and some are missing; sequencing was by immunoSEQ multiplex PCR. Of about 30,000 clones listed, roughly 80% were seen once; the top ten hold 13%. CDR1 is MDHEN, CDR2 SYDVKM, per germline. The CDR3 has 13 residues. The germline V and J ends were trimmed by 2 bases and 2 bases, with 7 bases remaining between them. The gene calls are TRBV28 and TRBJ2-7, with D tentatively TRBD2 (5 bases). Sequences were derived from CD8+ T cells sorted from blood (inferred from file names), sampled from a patient given nivolumab and ipilimumab in sequence. The sequence was collected from a human donor with melanoma. The CDR3 loop is CASSLSGPYEQYF. Here the CDR3 DNA reads TGTGCCAGCAGTTTAAGCGGCCCCTACGAGCAGTACTTC.